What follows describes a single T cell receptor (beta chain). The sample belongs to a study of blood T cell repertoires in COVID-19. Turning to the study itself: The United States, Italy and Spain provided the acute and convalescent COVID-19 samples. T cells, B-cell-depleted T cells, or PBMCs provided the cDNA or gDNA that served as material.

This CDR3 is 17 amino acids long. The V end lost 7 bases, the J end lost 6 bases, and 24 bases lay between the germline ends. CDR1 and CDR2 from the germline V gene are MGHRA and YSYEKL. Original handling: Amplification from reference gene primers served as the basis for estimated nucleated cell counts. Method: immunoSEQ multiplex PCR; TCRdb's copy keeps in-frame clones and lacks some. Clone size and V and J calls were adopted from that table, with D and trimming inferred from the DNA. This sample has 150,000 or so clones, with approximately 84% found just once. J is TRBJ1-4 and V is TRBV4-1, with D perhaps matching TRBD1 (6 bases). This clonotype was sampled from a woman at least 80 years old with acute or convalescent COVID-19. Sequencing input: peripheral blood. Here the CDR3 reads CASTTRILGAGDEKLFF. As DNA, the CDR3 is TGCGCCAGCACCACAAGAATCTTGGGGGCCGGAGATGAAAAACTGTTTTTT.